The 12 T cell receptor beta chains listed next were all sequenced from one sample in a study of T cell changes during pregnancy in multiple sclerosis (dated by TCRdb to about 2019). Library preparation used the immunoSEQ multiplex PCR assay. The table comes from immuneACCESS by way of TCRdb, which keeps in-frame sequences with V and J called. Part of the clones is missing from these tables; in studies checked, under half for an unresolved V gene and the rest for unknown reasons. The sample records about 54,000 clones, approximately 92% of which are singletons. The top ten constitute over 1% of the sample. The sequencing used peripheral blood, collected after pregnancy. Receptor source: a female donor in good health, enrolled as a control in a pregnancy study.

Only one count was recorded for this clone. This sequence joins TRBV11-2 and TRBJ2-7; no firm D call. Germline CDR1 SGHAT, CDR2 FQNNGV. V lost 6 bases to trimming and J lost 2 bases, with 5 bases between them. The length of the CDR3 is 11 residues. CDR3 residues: CASSQAYEQYF. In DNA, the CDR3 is TGTGCCAGCAGTCAGGCCTACGAGCAGTACTTC.

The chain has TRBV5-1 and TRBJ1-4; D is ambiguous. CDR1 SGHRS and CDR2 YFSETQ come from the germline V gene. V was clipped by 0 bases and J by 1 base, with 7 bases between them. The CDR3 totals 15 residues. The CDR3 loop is CASSLGTETNEKLFF. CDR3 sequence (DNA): TGCGCCAGCAGCTTGGGCACAGAAACTAATGAAAAACTGTTTTTT.

The CDR3 region has the DNA TGTGCCTGGAGCCAGACAGGGACGGCGAAGATTAATTCACCCCTCCACTTT. Residues: CAWSQTGTAKINSPLHF. This sequence joins TRBV30 and TRBJ1-6; 7 positions agree with TRBD1. The J segment lost 6 bases and the V segment lost 3 bases, leaving 14 bases of the junction unmatched. The length of the CDR3 is 17 residues. CDR1 is GTSNPN and CDR2 is SVGIG in the germline V gene (reference sequence).

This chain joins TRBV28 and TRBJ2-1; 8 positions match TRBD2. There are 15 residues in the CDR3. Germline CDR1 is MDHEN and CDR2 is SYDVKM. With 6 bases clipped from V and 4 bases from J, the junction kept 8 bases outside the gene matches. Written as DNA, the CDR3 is TGTGCCAGCAGGGGGAGCACTAGCGGATACAATGAGCAGTTCTTC. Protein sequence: CASRGSTSGYNEQFF.

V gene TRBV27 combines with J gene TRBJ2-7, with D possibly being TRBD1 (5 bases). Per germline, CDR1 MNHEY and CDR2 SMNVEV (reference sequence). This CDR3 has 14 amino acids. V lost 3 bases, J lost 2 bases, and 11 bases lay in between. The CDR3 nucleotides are TGTGCCAGCAGTTTTACAAAAGGGGCCTACGAGCAGTACTTC. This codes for CASSFTKGAYEQYF.

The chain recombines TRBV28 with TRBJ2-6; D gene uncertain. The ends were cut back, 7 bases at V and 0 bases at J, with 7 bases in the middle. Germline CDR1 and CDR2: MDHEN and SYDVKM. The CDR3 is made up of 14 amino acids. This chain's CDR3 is CASTTISGANVLTF. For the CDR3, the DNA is TGTGCCAGCACTACTATCTCTGGGGCCAACGTCCTGACTTTC.

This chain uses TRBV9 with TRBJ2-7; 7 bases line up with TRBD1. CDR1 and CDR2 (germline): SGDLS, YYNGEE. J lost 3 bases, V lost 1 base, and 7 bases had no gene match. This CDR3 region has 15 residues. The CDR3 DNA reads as TGTGCCAGCAGCGTAAATCCACAGGGGTACTACGAGCAGTACTTC. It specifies CASSVNPQGYYEQYF.

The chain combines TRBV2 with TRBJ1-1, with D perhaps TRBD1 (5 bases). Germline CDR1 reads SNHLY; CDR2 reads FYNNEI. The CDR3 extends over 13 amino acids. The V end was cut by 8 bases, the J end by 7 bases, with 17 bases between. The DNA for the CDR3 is TGTGCCAGCCTCTTCAGGGAATTAAATGAAGCTTTCTTT. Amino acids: CASLFRELNEAFF. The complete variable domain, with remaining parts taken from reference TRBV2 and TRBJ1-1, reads EPEVTQTPSHQVTQMGQEVILRCVPISNHLYFYWYRQILGQKVEFLVSFYNNEISEKSEIFDDQFSVERPDGSNFTLKIRSTKLEDSAMYFCASLFRELNEAFFGQGTRLTVV.

DNA for the CDR3: TGTGCCAGCAGGACAGGGATGAGCAATCAGCCCCAGCATTTT. Its translation: CASRTGMSNQPQHF. The rearrangement links TRBV6-6 to TRBJ1-5; 7 bases match TRBD1. CDR1 is MNHNY, CDR2 SVGAGI, per germline (reference sequence). The V gene end was trimmed by 6 bases and the J gene end by 1 base; junction bases not matched to a gene: 3. The CDR3 runs to 14 residues.

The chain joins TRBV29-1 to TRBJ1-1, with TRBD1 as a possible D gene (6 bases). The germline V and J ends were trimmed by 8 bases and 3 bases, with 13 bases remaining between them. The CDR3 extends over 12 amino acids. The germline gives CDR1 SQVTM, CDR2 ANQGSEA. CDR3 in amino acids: CSLRGGDTEAFF. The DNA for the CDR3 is TGCAGCCTCAGGGGTGGGGACACTGAAGCTTTCTTT.

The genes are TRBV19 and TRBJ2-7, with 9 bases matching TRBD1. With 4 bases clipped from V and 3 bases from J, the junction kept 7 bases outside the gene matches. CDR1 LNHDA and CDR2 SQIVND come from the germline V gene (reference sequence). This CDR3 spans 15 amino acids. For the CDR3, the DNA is TGTGCCAGTAGTAAACCCGGGACAGGGCTCTACGAGCAGTACTTC. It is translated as CASSKPGTGLYEQYF. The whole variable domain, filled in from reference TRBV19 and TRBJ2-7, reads DGGITQSPKYLFRKEGQNVTLSCEQNLNHDAMYWYRQDPGQGLRLIYYSQIVNDFQKGDIAEGYSVSREKKESFPLTVTSAQKNPTAFYLCASSKPGTGLYEQYFGPGTRLTVT.

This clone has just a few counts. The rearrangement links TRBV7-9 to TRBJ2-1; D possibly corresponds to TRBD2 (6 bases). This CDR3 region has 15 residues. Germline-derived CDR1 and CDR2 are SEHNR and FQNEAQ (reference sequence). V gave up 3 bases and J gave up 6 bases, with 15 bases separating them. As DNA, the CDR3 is TGTGCCAGCAGCTTTGCGGGAACGGCTGGCAATGAGCAGTTCTTC. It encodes CASSFAGTAGNEQFF.